The rows below give T cell receptor beta chains drawn from one sample of a study of beta chain features in type 1 diabetes. The protocol was immunoSEQ multiplex PCR, while the TCRdb copy is restricted to in-frame clones and leaves out a portion. This table has around 170,000 clones, 9% to 10% appearing once. Sequencing input: central memory CD4+ T cells from blood. All receptors derive from a woman aged 25 to 39 with type 1 diabetes. Both conserved end residues are part of each CDR3. D genes are given only for firm matches. Size is stated for part of the rows, as once, few or many counts, or as a class when the clone is expanded.

d_call	clone_size	j_call	v_call	cdr3_nt	cdr3_aa
NA	NA	TRBJ1-1	TRBV7-9	TGTGCCAGCAGCCTTCTATTAGGGGGCACTGAAGCTTTCTTT	CASSLLLGGTEAFF
TRBD2	NA	TRBJ2-1	TRBV29-1	TGCAGCGTGGTTAGCGGGAGGCCCTACAATGAGCAGTTCTTC	CSVVSGRPYNEQFF
TRBD2	NA	TRBJ2-2	TRBV29-1	TGCAGCGTTGGGGAGGGGAACACCGGGGAGCTGTTTTTT	CSVGEGNTGELFF
NA	few	TRBJ2-2	TRBV30	TGTGCCTGGAGTCGGGGGAGTGACACCGGGGAGCTGTTTTTT	CAWSRGSDTGELFF
TRBD2	once	TRBJ2-1	TRBV9	TGTGCCAGCAGTTATTCTCTAGCGGGAGGGCCCTACAATGAGCAGTTCTTC	CASSYSLAGGPYNEQFF
NA	many	TRBJ2-1	TRBV7-3	TGTGCCAGCGCGTCGCAGGGAACAGAGCAGTTCTTC	CASASQGTEQFF
NA	many	TRBJ2-6	TRBV28	TGTGCCAGCAGTCCCCTGAGGCCCTCTGGGGCCAACGTCCTGACTTTC	CASSPLRPSGANVLTF
TRBD1	NA	TRBJ2-7	TRBV5-6	TGTGCCAGCAGCTTAACAGGGGGGAGCTCCTACGAGCAGTACTTC	CASSLTGGSSYEQYF
TRBD1	once	TRBJ2-7	TRBV5-1	TGCGCCAGCAGCAAAGGGACAGGGGGCTTTACAGAGCAGTACTTC	CASSKGTGGFTEQYF
NA	NA	TRBJ1-5	TRBV19	TGTGCCAGTAGCCGCCAGGGGATTAGCAATCAGCCCCAGCATTTT	CASSRQGISNQPQHF
TRBD2	NA	TRBJ2-1	TRBV25-1	TGTGCCAGCAGTGAATATGGGGCTAGCGGGAGTATCGTACAGTTCTTC	CASSEYGASGSIVQFF
TRBD2	few	TRBJ2-3	TRBV7-2	TGTGCCAGCAGCTTAGCGGCGATCCTAGCGGGAGATACGCAGTATTTT	CASSLAAILAGDTQYF
TRBD2	NA	TRBJ2-5	TRBV7-6	TGTGCCAGCAGCTCCGGACTAGCGGGGCAAGAGACCCAGTACTTC	CASSSGLAGQETQYF